What follows are 4 T cell receptor beta chains derived from one specimen sequenced in a study of blood T cell repertoires in COVID-19. Profiled with immunoSEQ multiplex PCR; TCRdb holds only in-frame clones, not every one. The data show some 320,000 clones, around nine tenths seen once. The sample was PBMCs or T cells enriched from blood (not recorded which). The receptors were sampled from a woman aged 50 to 60 who had been exposed to COVID-19.

This chain connects TRBV18 to TRBJ1-1; D perhaps matches TRBD1 (5 bases). Germline values: CDR1 KGHSH, CDR2 LQKENI. The CDR3 contains 11 residues. Here the CDR3 reads CEGPGTPEAFF. CDR3 in DNA: TGTGAGGGGCCTGGAACGCCTGAAGCTTTCTTT.

This chain uses TRBV6-5 with TRBJ1-1; the D is unclear. In germline, CDR1 is MNHEY, CDR2 SVGAGI. The CDR3 spans 14 residues. V shed 2 bases and J shed 0 bases, with 7 bases lying between them. CDR3 nucleotide sequence: TGTGCCAGCAGTTACACAGCTATGAACACTGAAGCTTTCTTT. Translation gives CASSYTAMNTEAFF.

CDR3 residues: CASRATGASSYGYTF. Here the CDR3 DNA reads TGTGCCAGCAGGGCGACAGGGGCCTCCTCCTATGGCTACACCTTC. The gene calls are TRBV2 and TRBJ1-2, with TRBD1 matching over 8 bases. In germline, CDR1 is SNHLY, CDR2 FYNNEI. The CDR3 totals 15 residues. With V trimmed by 6 bases and J by 4 bases, 10 bases remained unmatched.

This sequence joins TRBV5-1 and TRBJ2-7, with D tentatively TRBD1 (5 bases). V was cut by 0 bases and J by 2 bases, with 9 bases left in between. The CDR3 runs 14 residues. CDR1 and CDR2 (germline): SGHRS, YFSETQ. The DNA for the CDR3 is TGCGCCAGCAGCTTGGAACAGGCGACCTACGAGCAGTACTTC. Protein product: CASSLEQATYEQYF.